The 27 T cell receptor beta chains below were found in one sample sequenced in a study of blood T cell repertoires in COVID-19. Data came from immunoSEQ multiplex PCR; TCRdb stores just in-frame clones and leaves some out. Of 65,000 to 80,000 clones in the sample, around nine tenths were seen once. The sequenced sample consisted of peripheral blood. These receptors originate from a man between 45 and 60 years old with active COVID-19.

The chain employs TRBV5-1 and TRBJ2-5; 14 bases fit TRBD2. With V trimmed by 4 bases and J by 1 base, 3 bases remained unmatched. The CDR3 is made up of 16 amino acids. The V gene's germline CDR1 is SGHRS and CDR2 YFSETQ. The DNA for the CDR3 is TGCGCCAGCAGCCAGGGACTAGCGGGAGCCCAAGAGACCCAGTACTTC. Protein: CASSQGLAGAQETQYF.

V gene TRBV18 combines with J gene TRBJ2-3, with TRBD2 matching 11 bases. From germline, CDR1 is KGHSH and CDR2 LQKENI. This CDR3 region has 17 residues. The ends lost 3 bases at V and 4 bases at J; junction bases unmatched: 9. This chain's CDR3 is CASSPPLTSGAPDTQYF. The CDR3 bases are TGTGCCAGCTCACCTCCCTTGACTAGCGGGGCACCAGATACGCAGTATTTT.

The genes are TRBV4-2 and TRBJ2-2; 11 nucleotides align to TRBD1. The CDR3 runs to 17 residues. Germline V gives CDR1 LGHNA, CDR2 YNFKEQ. V was pared by 4 bases and J by 6 bases, with 10 bases of the junction left unmatched. CDR3 sequence: CASSRGAGQGAPGELFF. The CDR3 region has the DNA TGTGCCAGCAGCCGGGGAGCTGGACAGGGGGCTCCCGGGGAGCTGTTTTTT.

The chain recombines TRBV9 with TRBJ2-1; 12 bases align to TRBD2. V gave up 0 bases and J gave up 5 bases; unmatched junction bases: 9. CDR3 length: 18 amino acids. The germline CDR1 and CDR2 sequences are SGDLS and YYNGEE. As DNA, the CDR3 is TGTGCCAGCAGCGTAGCGCCGGAAAGACTAGCGGGAGACAATGAGCAGTTCTTC. Encoded protein: CASSVAPERLAGDNEQFF.

This clone was detected once. This sequence joins TRBV12-5 and TRBJ1-1; 8 bases are a match to TRBD1. The CDR3 length is 13 residues. From germline, CDR1 is LGHNT and CDR2 FRNRAP. V gave up 0 bases and J gave up 8 bases; unmatched junction bases: 2. CDR3: CASGLVQGEEAFF. CDR3 sequence (DNA): TGTGCTAGTGGTTTGGTACAGGGGGAAGAAGCTTTCTTT.

This clone was found a few times. The J gene is TRBJ2-3, the V gene TRBV5-4, with 13 nucleotides matching TRBD2. CDR1 is SGHNT, CDR2 YYREEE, per germline (reference sequence). After removal of 4 bases from V and 10 bases from J, the junction contained 9 bases not matched to a gene. This CDR3 contains 15 residues. The CDR3 sequence: CASSLATSGGASQYF. In nucleotides, the CDR3 is TGTGCCAGCAGCCTAGCAACTAGCGGGGGGGCGTCGCAGTATTTT.

In DNA form, the CDR3 reads TGTGCCAGCGGGAACAGGGTTTCTAACTATGGCTACACCTTC. Translation gives CASGNRVSNYGYTF. The chain is built from TRBV28 and TRBJ1-2; tentatively, D is TRBD1 (6 bases). Trimming pared 8 bases from V and 0 bases from J, leaving 13 bases between. Germline V CDR1 and CDR2: MDHEN, SYDVKM. The CDR3 runs 14 residues.

V and J are TRBV15 and TRBJ2-3, with 9 bases aligning to TRBD1. Germline V gene lookup returns CDR1 LNHNV and CDR2 YYDKDF (reference sequence). The CDR3 runs to 15 residues. V gave up 5 bases and J gave up 2 bases; unmatched junction bases: 5. The CDR3 sequence is CATSARDRVTDTQYF. The CDR3 DNA sequence: TGTGCCACCAGCGCCCGGGACAGGGTCACAGATACGCAGTATTTT.

This clone occurred a few times. The V and J genes are TRBV4-1 and TRBJ2-3; tentatively, D is TRBD1 (6 bases). The CDR3 is 16 residues long. The germline V gene encodes CDR1 MGHRA and CDR2 YSYEKL. V was clipped by 4 bases and J by 3 bases, with 17 bases between them. The CDR3: CASSPTTGRETDTQYF. The CDR3 DNA sequence: TGCGCCAGCAGCCCGACAACAGGGAGAGAAACAGATACGCAGTATTTT.

The rearrangement uses TRBV19 and TRBJ2-7, with 9 positions matching TRBD2. The germline V gene has CDR1 LNHDA and CDR2 SQIVND (reference sequence). Unmatched junction bases numbered 13, after V lost 3 bases and J lost 13 bases. The CDR3 is 14 residues long. This CDR3 is CASSIGTSPTIFYF. DNA of the CDR3: TGTGCCAGTAGTATCGGGACTAGCCCTACGATCTTCTACTTC.

In this sample, this clone turned up a few times. The chain joins TRBV11-3 to TRBJ2-7, with D perhaps matching TRBD1 (6 bases). The CDR3 has 14 residues. CDR1 and CDR2 (germline): SGHNT, YENEEA. V was trimmed by 7 bases and J by 3 bases, leaving 16 bases between them. The CDR3 spells CASILDRQNYEQYF. CDR3 in DNA: TGTGCCAGCATCCTTGACAGGCAAAACTACGAGCAGTACTTC.

CDR3 in amino acids: CAADTGLNTEAFF. The CDR3 DNA reads as TGTGCCGCCGACACAGGGTTAAACACTGAAGCTTTCTTT. The chain recombines TRBV10-3 with TRBJ1-1; D is perhaps TRBD1 (6 bases). Germline V lookup: CDR1 ENHRY, CDR2 SYGVKD. V was clipped by 11 bases and J by 2 bases, with 15 bases between them. This CDR3 spans 13 amino acids.

CDR3 protein: CASSSFGQHEQYF. In DNA, the CDR3 is TGTGCCAGCAGCTCATTTGGACAGCACGAGCAGTACTTC. This rearrangement joins TRBV11-1 to TRBJ2-7, with a tentative D call TRBD1 (6 bases). Germline V CDR1 and CDR2: SGHAT, FQDESV (reference sequence). V shed 4 bases and J shed 5 bases, with 12 bases lying between them. This CDR3 comprises 13 residues.

V usage is TRBV18 and J usage is TRBJ2-1, with a possible D match to TRBD2 (5 bases). The CDR3 has 16 amino acids. Between the trimmed V and J ends, which lost 1 base and 3 bases, there was a span of 13 bases. Per germline, CDR1 KGHSH and CDR2 LQKENI. The chain's CDR3 is CASSPQRKAGYNEQFF. DNA for the CDR3: TGTGCCAGCTCACCACAGCGGAAGGCGGGCTACAATGAGCAGTTCTTC.

This clone was observed once. The rearrangement uses TRBV5-1 and TRBJ2-2; 11 bases match TRBD1. The CDR3 has 16 amino acids. The junction had 7 bases not matched to a gene; V was cut back by 3 bases and J by 6 bases. Per the germline V gene, CDR1 is SGHRS and CDR2 is YFSETQ. In DNA, the CDR3 is TGCGCCAGCAGCTGGGGACAGGGGGGTTCGGCCGGGGAGCTGTTTTTT. Translating gives CASSWGQGGSAGELFF.

The chain employs TRBV5-5 and TRBJ2-5; 7 nucleotides match TRBD1. CDR3 length equals 13 residues. Trimming at V came to 7 bases and at J to 4 bases, leaving 7 bases not matched to a gene. Germline loops: CDR1 SGHKS, CDR2 YYEKEE (reference sequence). CDR3 protein: CASGQDQLETQYF. CDR3 DNA: TGTGCCAGCGGACAGGACCAACTAGAGACCCAGTACTTC.

The rearrangement joins TRBV4-2 to TRBJ2-1, with 7 bases fitting TRBD2. V lost 4 bases to trimming and J lost 5 bases; unmatched junction nucleotides: 14. The CDR3 contains 17 residues. Germline lookup yields CDR1 LGHNA and CDR2 YNFKEQ. CDR3 nucleotide sequence: TGTGCCAGCAGCCGGAAAGGGGCGGGGGACCTCAACAATGAGCAGTTCTTC. Translating gives CASSRKGAGDLNNEQFF.

The V gene is TRBV19, the J gene TRBJ2-7; D is perhaps TRBD1 (6 bases). From germline, CDR1 is LNHDA and CDR2 SQIVND (reference sequence). Trimming took off 4 bases at V and 2 bases at J, with 15 bases between the two ends. The CDR3 spans 15 residues. The CDR3 is CASSTRQEGPYEQYF. In DNA, the CDR3 is TGTGCCAGTAGTACAAGACAGGAAGGCCCCTACGAGCAGTACTTC.

This clone was observed a single time. J is TRBJ2-7 and V is TRBV13; 8 bases map to TRBD2. The CDR3 runs 15 residues. V lost 2 bases and J lost 3; bases outside the gene matches: 6. Germline-derived CDR1 and CDR2 are PRHDT and FYEKMQ (reference sequence). Here the CDR3 reads CASSLSGGGIYEQYF. For the CDR3, the DNA is TGTGCCAGCAGCTTAAGTGGCGGGGGGATCTACGAGCAGTACTTC.

The genes are TRBV3-1 (or the pseudogene TRBV3-2) and TRBJ1-5; possibly TRBD1 for D (5 bases). Looked up from germline, CDR1 is LGHDT and CDR2 is YNNKEL (reference sequence). Trimming cost V 4 bases and J 7 bases, with 23 bases left between them. The CDR3 spans 17 residues. CDR3 coding DNA: TGTGCCAGCAGCCCCTCTCCGACAGTTACCCTCAGGCAGCCCCAGCATTTT. Its protein product is CASSPSPTVTLRQPQHF.

V usage is TRBV15 and J usage is TRBJ2-1; tentatively, D is TRBD1 (5 bases). This CDR3 contains 15 residues. Germline CDR1 and CDR2: LNHNV and YYDKDF (reference sequence). Trimming left V 1 base short and J 1 base short, with 8 bases between. CDR3 sequence reads: CATSRVAGSYNEQFF. The CDR3 DNA reads TGTGCCACCAGCAGAGTGGCAGGGTCCTACAATGAGCAGTTCTTC.

This clone came up once. This chain links TRBV15 with TRBJ2-5, with 9 bases matching TRBD1. V dropped 5 bases and J dropped 3; count of bases not matched to a gene: 10. CDR3 length equals 16 residues. CDR1 is LNHNV and CDR2 is YYDKDF in the germline V gene (reference sequence). The CDR3 here is CATSPWTGVGEETQYF. As DNA, the CDR3 is TGTGCCACCAGCCCTTGGACAGGGGTGGGCGAAGAGACCCAGTACTTC.

The chain joins TRBV9 to TRBJ1-6, with D possibly matching TRBD1 (6 bases). V lost 0 bases and J 7 bases, leaving 8 bases between the germline ends. The CDR3 spans 14 residues. From germline, CDR1 is SGDLS and CDR2 YYNGEE. CDR3 nucleotides: TGTGCCAGCAGCGTAGCCAGGGGAAATTCACCCCTCCACTTT. This sequence encodes CASSVARGNSPLHF.

The genes are TRBV3-1 (or the pseudogene TRBV3-2) and TRBJ1-5; D remains ambiguous. V was cut by 3 bases and J by 3 bases, with 6 bases left in between. CDR3 length: 13 amino acids. Germline CDR1 is LGHDT and CDR2 is YNNKEL (reference sequence). Here the CDR3 reads CASSQQINQPQHF. The CDR3 DNA is TGTGCCAGCAGCCAGCAGATCAATCAGCCCCAGCATTTT.

CDR3 loop: CASSNAGPRGRYEQYF. The CDR3 region has the DNA TGCGCCAGCAGCAATGCTGGCCCCAGGGGGCGATACGAGCAGTACTTC. The chain combines TRBV4-1 with TRBJ2-7; the match to TRBD1 covers 8 bases. Trimming at V came to 5 bases and at J to 4 bases, leaving 13 bases not matched to a gene. The CDR3 consists of 16 residues. CDR1 is MGHRA, CDR2 YSYEKL, per germline.

The chain uses TRBV5-1 and TRBJ2-1; TRBD2 matches 14 bases. V gave up 4 bases and J gave up 7 bases; unmatched junction bases: 10. The CDR3 extends over 17 amino acids. The germline CDR1 and CDR2 sequences are SGHRS and YFSETQ. The CDR3 DNA sequence: TGCGCCAGCAGCGGAAGACTAGCGGGAGGGCCCTGGAATGAGCAGTTCTTC. As protein: CASSGRLAGGPWNEQFF.

The chain combines TRBV5-1 with TRBJ1-1; no clear D. Looked up from germline, CDR1 is SGHRS and CDR2 is YFSETQ. The CDR3 consists of 15 residues. With 4 bases removed from V and 2 bases from J, the gap between germline ends came to 15 bases. This chain's CDR3 is CASSTISGYNTEAFF. The CDR3 DNA follows: TGCGCCAGCAGCACCATCTCGGGATACAACACTGAAGCTTTCTTT.